This entry concerns a single TCR beta chain. The antigen remains unidentified. With the 5' RACE reads reprocessed, TCRdb shows one record per CDR3 protein and no DNA. Seen in this sample are about 460,000 distinct CDR3 sequences; the ten most common clones hold more than 1.4%. This record belongs to a study of T cells expressing NK-cell markers. Study-wide results and limits: Leadership of the CD3+CD56-NKG2C+ fraction also belonged to these clonotypes in a handful of donors. The study did not resolve the HCMV specificity of expanded NKG2C+ T cell clones. Each of roughly six donors carried dominant NKG2C+ clonotypes accounting for about 1.0-7.0% of CD8+ T cells.

CDR3 size: 18 residues. The germline V gene has CDR1 SQVTM and CDR2 ANQGSEA. The receptor was isolated from a woman in her fifties or sixties in good health. Sequencing was done on a sample of blood T cells: a sorted CD56 or NKG2C T cell subset, CD4+ or CD8+ T cells, or bulk PBMC T cells (not recorded which). The V and J genes are TRBV29-1 and TRBJ2-1; TCRdb indicates TRBD2, and absent DNA this call remains unverified. CDR3 protein: CSVVLASGRPVFYNEQFF.